These T cell receptor beta chains were read from a single sample in a study of T cell changes during pregnancy in multiple sclerosis. Using immunoSEQ multiplex PCR, the repertoire was profiled, and TCRdb retains in-frame clones only, with some absent. The table shows around 42,000 clones, with about 90% occurring only once. This material consisted of peripheral blood, taken in the first trimester of pregnancy. Receptor source: a female donor in good health, enrolled as a control in a pregnancy study. CDR3s leave out the opening cysteine and the closing phenylalanine or tryptophan. A D gene is named only where the DNA matches it firmly.

CDR3 length: 16
V gene: TRBV7-2
D gene: TRBD2
CDR3 protein: ASSLVAAGGPPYNEQF

CDR3 length: 13
V gene: TRBV6-4
D gene: TRBD1
CDR3 protein: ASSEEDRGLYGYT

CDR3 length: 15
V gene: TRBV5-6
D gene: TRBD2
CDR3 protein: ASSLAGLAGGLDEQF

CDR3 length: 13
V gene: TRBV28
D gene: -
CDR3 protein: ASSLQGLGNSPLH

CDR3 length: 13
V gene: TRBV2
D gene: -
CDR3 protein: ASSQRRPHQETQY

CDR3 length: 13
V gene: TRBV7-9
D gene: -
CDR3 protein: ASSPGHVNTGELF

CDR3 length: 11
V gene: TRBV30
D gene: -
CDR3 protein: AWSQDRNYGYT

CDR3 length: 11
V gene: TRBV6-1
D gene: -
CDR3 protein: ASSEAERDTQY

CDR3 length: 16
V gene: TRBV7-3
D gene: TRBD2
CDR3 protein: ASSFGASGGSSYNEQF

CDR3 length: 12
V gene: TRBV7-9
D gene: TRBD1
CDR3 protein: ASSPRDRTYEQY

CDR3 length: 12
V gene: TRBV5-4
D gene: -
CDR3 protein: ASSSRGSTDTQY

CDR3 length: 13
V gene: TRBV6-5
D gene: TRBD1
CDR3 protein: ASSAGTGGAETQY

CDR3 length: 15
V gene: TRBV4-1
D gene: TRBD2
CDR3 protein: ASSQPGLAETYNEQF

CDR3 length: 15
V gene: TRBV11-3
D gene: TRBD1
CDR3 protein: ASSSSRGTGSTDTQY

CDR3 length: 14
V gene: TRBV6-5
D gene: TRBD1
CDR3 protein: ASSYSDRAYTDTQY

CDR3 length: 14
V gene: TRBV9
D gene: TRBD2
CDR3 protein: ASSVVPAGGEDTQY

CDR3 length: 12
V gene: TRBV5-6
D gene: -
CDR3 protein: ASSLRGPRETQY

CDR3 length: 10
V gene: TRBV28
D gene: -
CDR3 protein: ASSFGLAEAF

CDR3 length: 15
V gene: TRBV30
D gene: -
CDR3 protein: AWSEADRPPDDSPLH

CDR3 length: 12
V gene: TRBV2
D gene: TRBD1
CDR3 protein: ASRPGQGRDEQY

CDR3 length: 11
V gene: TRBV7-2
D gene: -
CDR3 protein: ASSLDSNTEAF

CDR3 length: 14
V gene: TRBV27
D gene: -
CDR3 protein: ASSPALASSYNEQF

CDR3 length: 12
V gene: TRBV12-5
D gene: -
CDR3 protein: ASGLGQGNNEQF

CDR3 length: 11
V gene: TRBV6-5
D gene: -
CDR3 protein: ASTPRQRHGYT

CDR3 length: 14
V gene: TRBV7-2
D gene: TRBD2
CDR3 protein: ASSLASGRATGELF

CDR3 length: 11
V gene: TRBV4-2
D gene: -
CDR3 protein: ASSHPLRGEQF

CDR3 length: 10
V gene: TRBV10-3
D gene: -
CDR3 protein: AIGSFRYEQF

CDR3 length: 14
V gene: TRBV27
D gene: -
CDR3 protein: ASSLSKGWGGYGYT

CDR3 length: 13
V gene: TRBV19
D gene: -
CDR3 protein: ASGLRRASGNTIY

CDR3 length: 12
V gene: TRBV18
D gene: -
CDR3 protein: ASSPERGNTEAF

CDR3 length: 11
V gene: TRBV10-3
D gene: -
CDR3 protein: ASGGGSQETQY

CDR3 length: 14
V gene: TRBV18
D gene: TRBD2
CDR3 protein: ASSPVTSGPSYEQY

CDR3 length: 12
V gene: TRBV2
D gene: TRBD1
CDR3 protein: ASSDRTGGDTQY

CDR3 length: 11
V gene: TRBV7-9
D gene: -
CDR3 protein: ASGRDSGNTIY

CDR3 length: 13
V gene: TRBV27
D gene: TRBD2
CDR3 protein: ASSLSGYSSYEQY

CDR3 length: 9
V gene: TRBV28
D gene: -
CDR3 protein: ASRKGVGYT

CDR3 length: 12
V gene: TRBV25-1
D gene: -
CDR3 protein: ASRETGYRNGYT

CDR3 length: 13
V gene: TRBV11-2
D gene: TRBD1
CDR3 protein: ASSPDRGQAYGYT

CDR3 length: 12
V gene: TRBV11-2
D gene: TRBD2
CDR3 protein: ASSRGGSYNEQF

CDR3 length: 12
V gene: TRBV4-2
D gene: -
CDR3 protein: ASSQQGPSYEQY